Sequencing of this T cell receptor beta chain was carried out in a study of blood T cell repertoires in COVID-19. Study information: Samples came from the United States, Italy and Spain, spanning acute and convalescent COVID-19.

The germline CDR1 and CDR2 sequences are LNHDA and SQIVND (reference sequence). CDR3 length: 16 residues. The J segment lost 4 bases and the V segment lost 7 bases, leaving 13 bases of the junction unmatched. Libraries were prepared by immunoSEQ multiplex PCR; TCRdb keeps only in-frame clonotypes and omits some of them. The table records approximately 260,000 clones, approximately 90% of them present only once. Material for sequencing was peripheral blood. This chain joins TRBV19 and TRBJ1-5; TRBD1 matches at 7 bases. This sequence originates from a woman aged 40 to 50 with acute or convalescent COVID-19. The CDR3 protein is CASTALRGQTNQPQHF. The CDR3 nucleotides read TGTGCCAGTACCGCTCTTAGGGGACAGACAAATCAGCCCCAGCATTTT.